This TCR beta chain was found in a study of blood T cell repertoires in COVID-19. Overall study context: COVID-19 samples from acute and convalescent phases originated in the United States, Italy and Spain. T cells, B-cell-depleted T cells, or PBMCs supplied cDNA or gDNA.

Source study methods: Amplifying reference gene primers gave estimates of nucleated cell counts. The assay was immunoSEQ multiplex PCR, and TCRdb's table has in-frame clones only and misses some. Clone size and the V and J calls come from that table; the DNA yielded D and trimming. The table includes fewer than 350,000 clones, more than 70% detected once. Those enrolled in Seattle joined during active infection and were followed longitudinally afterward. The sequence came from a woman aged 25 to 39 with COVID-19, enrolled during active disease. Sequenced sample: peripheral blood.

CDR3 bases: TGCGCCAGCAGCCAAGTTACAGGGCTGGGCGGGGAGCTGTTTTTT. Amino acid sequence: CASSQVTGLGGELFF. J is TRBJ2-2 and V is TRBV4-1, with D perhaps matching TRBD1 (6 bases). Germline V CDR1 and CDR2: MGHRA, YSYEKL. Trimming took 1 base from V and 7 from J, leaving 13 bases between them. The CDR3 runs 15 residues.